The next 30 T cell receptor beta chains were all read from a single sample in a study of T cell responses to AZD1222 COVID-19 vaccine. Sequencing used immunoSEQ multiplex PCR; TCRdb keeps in-frame clones, though not all of them. This sample has 100,000 to 150,000 clones, with roughly 93% found just once. The sample here was peripheral blood, taken on day 0 of AZD1222 vaccination. These receptors were collected from an adult in good health.

J is TRBJ1-6 and V is TRBV9; D gene unclear. The CDR3 loop spans 17 amino acids. Germline V gene lookup returns CDR1 SGDLS and CDR2 YYNGEE. V lost 3 bases and J 0 bases, leaving 13 bases between the germline ends. In DNA form, the CDR3 reads TGTGCCAGCAGCGCCCCCCGAAAGGGCTCCTATAATTCACCCCTCCACTTT. Its translation is CASSAPRKGSYNSPLHF. The whole variable domain, filled in from reference TRBV9 and TRBJ1-6, reads DSGVTQTPKHLITATGQRVTLRCSPRSGDLSVYWYQQSLDQGLQFLIQYYNGEERAKGNILERFSAQQFPDLHSELNLSSLELGDSALYFCASSAPRKGSYNSPLHFGNGTRLTVT.

The rearrangement links TRBV6-5 to TRBJ1-2, with a weak D call TRBD1 (5 bases). The CDR3 is made up of 13 amino acids. Germline CDR1 MNHEY, CDR2 SVGAGI. V lost 6 bases to trimming and J lost 7 bases, with 15 bases between them. The CDR3, as DNA: TGTGCCAGCAGACCCGGGGGGGTAGGTGGCTACACCTTC. Translated, it gives CASRPGGVGGYTF.

V and J are TRBV3-1 (or the pseudogene TRBV3-2) and TRBJ1-2; D remains unclear. This CDR3 comprises 17 residues. V dropped 3 bases and J dropped 5 bases, with 22 bases sitting between them. Looked up from germline, CDR1 is LGHDT and CDR2 is YNNKEL (reference sequence). The CDR3 sequence is CASSQWLASSPKYGYTF. The CDR3 DNA reads as TGTGCCAGCAGCCAGTGGTTGGCCTCGAGCCCGAAATATGGCTACACCTTC.

The rearrangement links TRBV19 to TRBJ2-3; 9 nucleotides align to TRBD1. The junction had 9 bases not matched to a gene; V was cut back by 10 bases and J by 4 bases. The CDR3 is 14 residues long. The germline V gene encodes CDR1 LNHDA and CDR2 SQIVND (reference sequence). As DNA, the CDR3 is TGTGCCATTTCCCCGCGACAGGGGGCAGATACGCAGTATTTT. Its translation is CAISPRQGADTQYF. The full variable domain, with the rest looked up from reference TRBV19 and TRBJ2-3, is DGGITQSPKYLFRKEGQNVTLSCEQNLNHDAMYWYRQDPGQGLRLIYYSQIVNDFQKGDIAEGYSVSREKKESFPLTVTSAQKNPTAFYLCAISPRQGADTQYFGPGTRLTVL.

The rearrangement joins TRBV4-2 to TRBJ1-2; TRBD1 might be the D (6 bases). There are 15 residues in the CDR3. The V and J ends lost 2 bases and 8 bases respectively, with 18 bases between them. The germline V gene has CDR1 LGHNA and CDR2 YNFKEQ. Here the CDR3 reads CASSQPGGGSSGYTF. The CDR3, as DNA: TGTGCCAGCAGCCAACCGGGGGGGGGCAGCTCGGGCTACACCTTC.

V is TRBV18 and J is TRBJ1-5; D ambiguous. Looked up from germline, CDR1 is KGHSH and CDR2 is LQKENI. The CDR3 runs to 13 residues. The ends were cut back, 3 bases at V and 2 bases at J, with 5 bases in the middle. CDR3 coding DNA: TGTGCCAGCTCACCGGAAGGCAATCAGCCCCAGCATTTT. This codes for CASSPEGNQPQHF. Complete variable domain (other parts from reference TRBV18 and TRBJ1-5): NAGVMQNPRHLVRRRGQEARLRCSPMKGHSHVYWYRQLPEEGLKFMVYLQKENIIDESGMPKERFSAEFPKEGPSILRIQQVVRGDSAAYFCASSPEGNQPQHFGDGTRLSIL.

The chain links TRBV2 to TRBJ2-4, with D unclear. Looked up from germline, CDR1 is SNHLY and CDR2 is FYNNEI. There are 16 residues in the CDR3. V was cut by 1 base and J by 0 bases, with 10 bases left in between. The CDR3 sequence: CASSEEAAIAKNIQYF. The CDR3 nucleotides read TGTGCCAGCAGTGAAGAGGCAGCCATAGCCAAAAACATTCAGTACTTC.

The chain uses TRBV30 and TRBJ1-5; the D gene is possibly TRBD1 (6 bases). The CDR3 is 13 residues long. The germline V and J ends were trimmed by 0 bases and 5 bases, with 8 bases remaining between them. Per germline, CDR1 GTSNPN and CDR2 SVGIG (reference sequence). The CDR3 reads CAWSVQGYQPQHF. The CDR3 nucleotides are TGTGCCTGGAGTGTACAGGGTTATCAGCCCCAGCATTTT.

The V and J genes are TRBV19 and TRBJ2-5; 7 bases match TRBD1. Germline CDR1 and CDR2: LNHDA and SQIVND (reference sequence). V gave up 5 bases and J gave up 1 base; unmatched junction bases: 1. The CDR3 is 13 residues long. The CDR3 DNA reads TGTGCCAGTAGTTACAGGGGCCAAGAGACCCAGTACTTC. Translated, it gives CASSYRGQETQYF.

The rearrangement joins TRBV28 to TRBJ2-5; possible D gene TRBD1, 6 bases. The germline V and J ends were trimmed by 6 bases and 4 bases, with 15 bases remaining between them. Germline V gene data show CDR1 as MDHEN and CDR2 as SYDVKM. CDR3 length: 14 amino acids. The CDR3 DNA reads TGTGCCAGCAGCCCACAGGGCGGTTCAGAGACCCAGTACTTC. Residues: CASSPQGGSETQYF.

The chain joins TRBV6-5 to TRBJ2-2; 11 bases are shared with TRBD2. V dropped 6 bases and J dropped 4; count of bases not matched to a gene: 4. CDR3 size: 15 residues. Germline-derived CDR1 and CDR2 are MNHEY and SVGAGI. DNA of the CDR3: TGTGCCAGCAGGCACACTAGCGGGAGCACCGGGGAGCTGTTTTTT. This translates into CASRHTSGSTGELFF.

V and J are TRBV7-2 and TRBJ2-2; 7 bases are a match to TRBD2. The V gene end was trimmed by 6 bases and the J gene end by 2 bases; junction bases not matched to a gene: 6. This CDR3 is built from 15 residues. CDR1 SGHTA and CDR2 FQGNSA come from the germline V gene. The CDR3 reads CASSPGRRNTGELFF. In DNA, the CDR3 is TGTGCCAGCAGTCCCGGGAGGCGAAACACCGGGGAGCTGTTTTTT.

The count of this clone is one. J is TRBJ1-1 and V is TRBV7-9; D uncertain. Germline V gene lookup returns CDR1 SEHNR and CDR2 FQNEAQ (reference sequence). Trimming removed 6 bases at V and 5 bases at J, with 7 bases between. This CDR3 has 11 residues. The CDR3, as DNA: TGTGCCAGCAGTGAAGGGACTGAAGCTTTCTTT. Translation: CASSEGTEAFF.

This clone has only one observation. V gene TRBV30 combines with J gene TRBJ1-1; 8 nucleotides align to TRBD1. V lost 5 bases and J lost 2; bases outside the gene matches: 4. The CDR3 loop spans 13 amino acids. CDR1 is GTSNPN and CDR2 is SVGIG in the germline V gene (reference sequence). In DNA form, the CDR3 reads TGTGCCTGGGCAGGGGGCATTAACACTGAAGCTTTCTTT. Translating it yields CAWAGGINTEAFF.

V gene TRBV23-1 combines with J gene TRBJ2-5; D is uncertain. TRBV23-1 is an ORF, and what it does is uncertain. The CDR3 spans 14 residues. V was shortened by 3 bases and J by 5 bases, with 13 bases between the two germline ends. This chain's CDR3 is CASSQGIVGETQYF. In nucleotides, the CDR3 is TGCGCCAGCAGTCAGGGGATTGTAGGGGAGACCCAGTACTTC.

The rearrangement uses TRBV6-1 and TRBJ1-2, with D maybe TRBD1 (5 bases). Germline V gene data show CDR1 as MNHNS and CDR2 as SASEGT. CDR3 size: 17 residues. V was clipped by 3 bases and J by 0 bases, with 17 bases between them. The CDR3 DNA sequence: TGTGCCAGCAGTGATGGGTTCGGGAAGGGGACTAACTATGGCTACACCTTC. It is translated as CASSDGFGKGTNYGYTF.

The chain recombines TRBV2 with TRBJ2-1, with 7 bases matching TRBD2. CDR3 size: 12 residues. The germline gives CDR1 SNHLY, CDR2 FYNNEI. With V trimmed by 6 bases and J by 8 bases, 4 bases remained unmatched. As DNA, the CDR3 is TGTGCCAGCAGGGCGGGAGAGCATGAGCAGTTCTTC. It encodes CASRAGEHEQFF.

This chain links TRBV7-9 with TRBJ2-3; D might be TRBD2 (7 bases). V dropped 5 bases and J dropped 5 bases, with 14 bases sitting between them. The CDR3 has 14 residues. Per germline, CDR1 SEHNR and CDR2 FQNEAQ (reference sequence). DNA for the CDR3: TGTGCCAGCAGCCCCCCCGGGGGGCAAGATACGCAGTATTTT. This gives the protein CASSPPGGQDTQYF.

The V call is TRBV20-1, the J call TRBJ1-1; D is uncertain. V was pared by 7 bases and J by 1 base, with 7 bases between. CDR1 DFQATT and CDR2 SNEGSKA come from the germline V gene (reference sequence). The length of the CDR3 is 11 residues. The CDR3: CSGQRNTEAFF. The CDR3 DNA sequence: TGCAGTGGCCAGAGGAACACTGAAGCTTTCTTT.

V gene TRBV15 combines with J gene TRBJ2-7; the D is unclear. The CDR3 loop spans 15 amino acids. Deletions cut 0 bases from V and 0 bases from J, with 9 bases between. In germline, CDR1 is LNHNV, CDR2 YYDKDF (reference sequence). The CDR3: CATSRDEASSYEQYF. Here the CDR3 DNA reads TGTGCCACCAGCAGAGATGAGGCTTCCTCCTACGAGCAGTACTTC.

This chain links TRBV18 with TRBJ2-3, with 7 nucleotides matching TRBD2. The CDR3 covers 13 residues. CDR1 is KGHSH, CDR2 LQKENI, per germline. The ends lost 3 bases at V and 6 bases at J; junction bases unmatched: 3. The CDR3 reads CASSPTSSDTQYF. In nucleotides, the CDR3 is TGTGCCAGCTCACCGACTAGCTCCGATACGCAGTATTTT.

The chain carries TRBV28 and TRBJ2-2, with TRBD2 identical over 8 bases. The V gene's germline CDR1 is MDHEN and CDR2 SYDVKM. J gave up 4 bases and V 6 bases, and 7 bases lay outside the gene matches. The CDR3 is made up of 15 amino acids. The CDR3 coding sequence is TGTGCCAGCAGCACAGCGGGAGTTGGCACCGGGGAGCTGTTTTTT. Translated, it gives CASSTAGVGTGELFF.

The chain employs TRBV23-1 and TRBJ1-2; 11 bases agree with TRBD1. TRBV23-1 is an ORF; its function is uncertain. The CDR3 has 15 amino acids. Trimming removed 3 bases from V and 6 bases from J; junction bases left unmatched: 6. The CDR3, as DNA: TGCGCCAGCAGTCACCCCCCGGGACAGGGGGATGGCTACACCTTC. Its protein is CASSHPPGQGDGYTF.

This rearrangement joins TRBV5-1 to TRBJ2-5; a weak D match, TRBD2 (6 bases). CDR1 is SGHRS and CDR2 is YFSETQ in the germline V gene. V shed 4 bases and J shed 5 bases, with 18 bases lying between them. The CDR3 sequence is 15 residues long. CDR3 protein: CASSTRTEAGETQYF. DNA for the CDR3: TGCGCCAGCAGCACACGGACGGAGGCGGGGGAGACCCAGTACTTC.

The genes are TRBV5-1 and TRBJ2-7; D ambiguous. The CDR3 length is 14 residues. The germline V gene encodes CDR1 SGHRS and CDR2 YFSETQ. In nucleotides, the CDR3 is TGCGGTCACAACCACTCCCCACAATCCTACGAGCAGTACTTC. It specifies CGHNHSPQSYEQYF. The full variable domain, with the rest looked up from reference TRBV5-1 and TRBJ2-7, is KAGVTQTPRYLIKTRGQQVTLSCSPISGHRSVSWYQQTPGQGLQFLFEYFSETQRNKGNFPGRFSGRQFSNSRSEMNVSTLELGDSALYLCGHNHSPQSYEQYFGPGTRLTVT.

V gene TRBV5-4 combines with J gene TRBJ2-7; perhaps D is TRBD1 or TRBD2 (5 bases each). The CDR3 consists of 14 residues. V was cut by 5 bases and J by 5 bases, with 17 bases left in between. Germline CDR1 SGHNT, CDR2 YYREEE (reference sequence). Here the CDR3 reads CASRPGTSTHEQYF. The CDR3 DNA follows: TGTGCCAGCAGACCCGGGACCTCTACCCACGAGCAGTACTTC.

V is TRBV11-2 and J is TRBJ2-3, with TRBD2 matching 9 bases. The CDR3 is 19 residues long. Germline V CDR1 and CDR2: SGHAT, FQNNGV. The V segment lost 0 bases and the J segment 0 bases; nucleotides outside the gene matches: 10. CDR3: CASSLDGRGTSLSTDTQYF. In DNA, the CDR3 is TGTGCCAGCAGCTTAGATGGTAGGGGGACTAGCTTAAGCACAGATACGCAGTATTTT.

The genes are TRBV5-6 and TRBJ1-2, with D unclear. CDR3 length: 12 residues. Trimming cost V 0 bases and J 5 bases, with 5 bases left between them. Germline V gene lookup returns CDR1 SGHDT and CDR2 YYEEEE. The CDR3 sequence: CASSLGGYGYTF. As DNA, the CDR3 is TGTGCCAGCAGCTTGGGAGGGTATGGCTACACCTTC.

The J gene is TRBJ1-5, the V gene TRBV19; tentatively, D is TRBD1 (5 bases). Germline-derived CDR1 and CDR2 are LNHDA and SQIVND (reference sequence). Trimming removed 10 bases at V and 2 bases at J, with 18 bases between. The CDR3 has 15 amino acids. CDR3 DNA: TGTGCCACCCGGGACGAGACCGAGGGCAATCAGCCCCAGCATTTT. This encodes CATRDETEGNQPQHF.

The gene calls are TRBV27 and TRBJ2-2; D is perhaps TRBD2 (5 bases). The CDR3 sequence is 16 residues long. CDR1 and CDR2 (germline): MNHEY, SMNVEV (reference sequence). The V and J ends lost 7 bases and 6 bases respectively, with 21 bases between them. The CDR3 nucleotides read TGTGCCAGCACTTCCAGGACCCCCTGGGAGTCCGGGGAGCTGTTTTTT. It translates to CASTSRTPWESGELFF.